A selection of T cell receptor beta chains follows, all from one sample in a study of OX40 agonist ivuxolimab in advanced cancers. The repertoire was sequenced with immunoSEQ multiplex PCR; TCRdb's copy has only in-frame clones and lacks some. The repertoire has 39,000 or so clones, 70% to 90% of them found once; the top ten carry around 0.5%. The starting material was CD4+ or CD8+ T cells sorted from blood, obtained in a trial of the OX40 agonist ivuxolimab. Receptor source: an adult with an advanced solid tumor such as melanoma, head and neck, liver or kidney cancer. CDR3s include the opening cysteine and the closing phenylalanine or tryptophan. D genes are given only for firm matches. Expanded clones get a size class; other rows say once, few or many, or leave the size out.

j_gene,v_gene,d_gene,abundance,CDR3nt,CDR3aa
TRBJ2-7,TRBV15,NA,NA,TGTGCCACCAGCAGAGATAGGGTGGGCTCCTACGAGCAGTACTTC,CATSRDRVGSYEQYF
TRBJ2-1,TRBV19,NA,once,TGTGCCAGTAGTATAGGGCGAGAGGATGAGCAGTTCTTC,CASSIGREDEQFF
TRBJ2-1,TRBV5-6,TRBD2,NA,TGTGCCAGCAGCTTGGTAGGGACTAGCAACTACAATGAGCAGTTCTTC,CASSLVGTSNYNEQFF
TRBJ1-4,TRBV25-1,NA,NA,TGTGCCAGCAGTGAAGGACGGACCGGCATGACCGAAAAACTGTTTTTT,CASSEGRTGMTEKLFF
TRBJ2-2,TRBV5-1,NA,NA,TGCGCCAGCAGCCCACCACCCACCGGGGAGCTGTTTTTT,CASSPPPTGELFF
TRBJ2-5,TRBV7-2,NA,NA,TGTGCCAGCAGCTTCAGTGTGGAGACCCAGTACTTC,CASSFSVETQYF
TRBJ2-1,TRBV7-9,TRBD1,NA,TGTGCCAGCAGCCCGGACAGGGGATTTATGGATGAGCAGTTCTTC,CASSPDRGFMDEQFF
TRBJ1-4,TRBV19,NA,NA,TGTGCCAGTAGTATAGCCCACGGGACAAGGCATGAAAAACTGTTTTTT,CASSIAHGTRHEKLFF
TRBJ2-5,TRBV5-5,TRBD2,NA,TGTGCCAGCAGCTTGGCGGGAGGGGGACTAGAGACCCAGTACTTC,CASSLAGGGLETQYF
TRBJ2-3,TRBV29-1,NA,NA,TGCAGCGGGAGAGGGAGCACAGATACGCAGTATTTT,CSGRGSTDTQYF
TRBJ2-1,TRBV27,TRBD1,NA,TGTGCCAGCAGTTCCCGGGACAGGGGTTTCTACAATGAGCAGTTCTTC,CASSSRDRGFYNEQFF
TRBJ2-1,TRBV25-1,TRBD2,NA,TGTGCCAGCAACCGTAAGGGGGCGGGGGGGCGTGACAATGAGCAGTTCTTC,CASNRKGAGGRDNEQFF
TRBJ1-2,TRBV7-8,NA,NA,TGTGCCAGCAGCTTACTTCAAGGGGGCTACACCTTC,CASSLLQGGYTF
TRBJ1-4,TRBV25-1,TRBD1,NA,TGTGCCAGCAGCCCCAGACAGGGCGGTGATGAAAAACTGTTTTTT,CASSPRQGGDEKLFF
TRBJ1-5,TRBV27,TRBD1,once,TGTGCCAGCAGTTCTGACAGGGCTGGCAATCAGCCCCAGCATTTT,CASSSDRAGNQPQHF
TRBJ1-2,TRBV6-1,NA,NA,TGTGCCAGCAGTGAAGGGGCCAGCCAAGCCTATGGCTACACCTTC,CASSEGASQAYGYTF
TRBJ1-1,TRBV5-1,TRBD1,NA,TGCGCCAGCAGCTTGGGGCAAACAGGGGAGACTGAAGCTTTCTTT,CASSLGQTGETEAFF
TRBJ2-1,TRBV9,NA,NA,TGTGCCAGCAGCGTAACTGGGGGCAATGAGCAGTTCTTC,CASSVTGGNEQFF
TRBJ1-5,TRBV6-5,TRBD1,NA,TGTGCCAGCAAGAAGGACAGGGGGTGGCAGCCCCAGCATTTT,CASKKDRGWQPQHF
TRBJ2-2,TRBV7-9,TRBD1,once,TGTGCCAGCAGCCCCGGACAGGGATGGAACACCGGGGAGCTGTTTTTT,CASSPGQGWNTGELFF
TRBJ1-1,TRBV13,NA,NA,TGTGCCAGCAGCCCGAGGAAGAACACTGAAGCTTTCTTT,CASSPRKNTEAFF
TRBJ1-1,TRBV11-2,NA,NA,TGTGCCAGCAGCTTAAGAACAGAAGCTTTCTTT,CASSLRTEAFF
TRBJ2-7,TRBV11-3,NA,NA,TGTGCCAGCAGCCACGGCGCGGACTCGTCCTACGAGCAGTACTTC,CASSHGADSSYEQYF
TRBJ2-7,TRBV18,NA,NA,TGTGCCAGCTCACCCGGTCCCTACGAGCAGTACTTC,CASSPGPYEQYF
TRBJ2-7,TRBV4-1,NA,NA,TGCGCCAGCAGCCAAGTTGATATGGGGTTTTCCTACGAGCAGTACTTC,CASSQVDMGFSYEQYF
TRBJ2-6,TRBV6-6,NA,NA,TGTGCCAGCAGTGGGTCGTGGTTCTCTGGGGCCAACGTCCTGACTTTC,CASSGSWFSGANVLTF
TRBJ2-2,TRBV6-4,NA,few,TGTGCCAGCAGTTTCGAGGGTGGCACCGGGGAGCTGTTTTTT,CASSFEGGTGELFF
TRBJ1-4,TRBV7-2,NA,NA,TGTGCCAGCAGCTTAGCGCTAGGCAGCATAGCAACTAATGAAAAACTGTTTTTT,CASSLALGSIATNEKLFF
TRBJ2-7,TRBV5-1,TRBD1,once,TGCGCCAGCAGCTACTGGACAGGGGGCTCCTACGAGCAGTACTTC,CASSYWTGGSYEQYF
TRBJ1-5,TRBV5-1,NA,NA,TGCGCCAGCAGCTTGGATCCAGCCCAGCCCCAGCATTTT,CASSLDPAQPQHF
TRBJ2-5,TRBV7-9,NA,NA,TGTGCCAGCAGCTTAGTTGGGGAGACCCAGTACTTC,CASSLVGETQYF
TRBJ1-2,TRBV30,NA,NA,TGTGCCTGGAGTAAGCAGACACCTCTTAACTATGGCTACACCTTC,CAWSKQTPLNYGYTF
TRBJ2-5,TRBV7-3,NA,NA,TGTGCCAGCAGCCGTACGGGGGCCCGTGAGACCCAGTACTTC,CASSRTGARETQYF
TRBJ2-5,TRBV30,NA,NA,TGTGCCTGGAGTGTATTCCCCCCAGTGATCGAGACCCAGTACTTC,CAWSVFPPVIETQYF
TRBJ2-3,TRBV7-2,TRBD1,NA,TGTGCCAGCAGCTCTCCGGGACAGCTCACAGATACGCAGTATTTT,CASSSPGQLTDTQYF
TRBJ1-1,TRBV5-1,TRBD1,few,TGCGCCAGCAGCTTTACAGGGGACACTGAAGCTTTCTTT,CASSFTGDTEAFF
TRBJ2-3,TRBV7-9,NA,NA,TGTGCCACCCGTATAGGGGCCCCAGATACGCAGTATTTT,CATRIGAPDTQYF
TRBJ1-1,TRBV6-1,TRBD1,NA,TGTGCCAGCAGTCTCTTACAGGGGAGAGCTTTCTTT,CASSLLQGRAFF
TRBJ1-4,TRBV18,TRBD1,NA,TGTGCCAGCTCACCAGGGACAGGGGTTAATCCAGCTAATGAAAAACTGTTTTTT,CASSPGTGVNPANEKLFF
TRBJ1-5,TRBV7-2,NA,NA,TGTGCCAGCAGCTTAGCCGGGGTCCGGCCCCAGCATTTT,CASSLAGVRPQHF
TRBJ1-5,TRBV5-6,TRBD1,NA,TGTGCCAGCAGCTACCGGGACAGAGGGCAGCCCCAGCATTTT,CASSYRDRGQPQHF
TRBJ1-1,TRBV6-5,NA,NA,TGTGCCAGCAGTTTTTTCAGATCCGAGAGGGCTGAAGCTTTCTTT,CASSFFRSERAEAFF
TRBJ1-5,TRBV29-1,TRBD1,NA,TGCAGCGTTGAGACAGGGGGTAATCAGCCCCAGCATTTT,CSVETGGNQPQHF
TRBJ2-5,TRBV5-8,TRBD1,NA,TGTGCCAGCAGCAGGGACAGGGTAGTGTCAGAGACCCAGTACTTC,CASSRDRVVSETQYF
TRBJ2-5,TRBV11-3,NA,NA,TGTGCCAGCAGCCTCCACCTAGGAGCGGAAGAGACCCAGTACTTC,CASSLHLGAEETQYF
TRBJ1-4,TRBV7-9,NA,NA,TGTGCCAGCAGCTTAGGATGGGAGGCTGAAAAACTGTTTTTT,CASSLGWEAEKLFF
TRBJ1-4,TRBV5-1,NA,NA,TGCGCCAGCAGCCCCCGGGGGGTGGGTGAAAAACTGTTTTTT,CASSPRGVGEKLFF
TRBJ1-4,TRBV5-8,NA,NA,TGTGCCAGCAGCCCAGGCAGGACAGAAGGTCATGAAAAACTGTTTTTT,CASSPGRTEGHEKLFF
TRBJ1-3,TRBV4-2,NA,few,TGTGCCAGCAGCCAAAACATAGGGGTGGGTAACACCATATATTTT,CASSQNIGVGNTIYF
TRBJ2-2,TRBV5-1,NA,NA,TGCGCCAGCAGCTTGATGACAGCCGCCGGGGAGCTGTTTTTT,CASSLMTAAGELFF
TRBJ2-3,TRBV5-4,TRBD2,NA,TGTGCCAGCAGCTTCGAGCGGGGGGTAGGCACAGATACGCAGTATTTT,CASSFERGVGTDTQYF
TRBJ1-4,TRBV2,TRBD1,once,TGTGCCAGCAGCGCCGGGACAGAGACTAAACTGTTTTTT,CASSAGTETKLFF
TRBJ2-2,TRBV5-5,TRBD1,NA,TGTGCCAGCAGCTTGGGACAGGGCGGCGGGGAGCTGTTTTTT,CASSLGQGGGELFF
TRBJ1-2,TRBV11-3,NA,NA,TGTGCCAGCAGTCGGGCCGGGACCGGAACGGACATGGACTATGGCTACACCTTC,CASSRAGTGTDMDYGYTF
TRBJ2-3,TRBV2,NA,NA,TGTGCCAGCTGTAAACAACCGGGAACCACAGATACGCAGTATTTT,CASCKQPGTTDTQYF